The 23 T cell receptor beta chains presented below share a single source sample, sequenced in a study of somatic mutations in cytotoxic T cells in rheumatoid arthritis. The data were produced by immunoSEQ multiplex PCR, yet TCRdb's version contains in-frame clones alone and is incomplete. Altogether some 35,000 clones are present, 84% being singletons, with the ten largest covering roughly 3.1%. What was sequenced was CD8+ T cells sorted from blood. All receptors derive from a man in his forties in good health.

CDR3: CASSLEGQGGETQYF. In nucleotides, the CDR3 is TGTGCCAGCAGCTTAGAGGGACAGGGAGGGGAGACCCAGTACTTC. V usage is TRBV11-2 and J usage is TRBJ2-5, with TRBD1 identical over 9 bases. Per germline, CDR1 SGHAT and CDR2 FQNNGV. The CDR3 covers 15 residues. With V trimmed by 0 bases and J by 5 bases, 4 bases remained unmatched.

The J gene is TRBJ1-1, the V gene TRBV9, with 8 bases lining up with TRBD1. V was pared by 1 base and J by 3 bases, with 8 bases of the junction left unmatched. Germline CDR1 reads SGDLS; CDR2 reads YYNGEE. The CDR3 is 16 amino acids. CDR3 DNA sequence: TGTGCCAGCAGCGTATCCGGACAGGGTGATTACACTGAAGCTTTCTTT. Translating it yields CASSVSGQGDYTEAFF.

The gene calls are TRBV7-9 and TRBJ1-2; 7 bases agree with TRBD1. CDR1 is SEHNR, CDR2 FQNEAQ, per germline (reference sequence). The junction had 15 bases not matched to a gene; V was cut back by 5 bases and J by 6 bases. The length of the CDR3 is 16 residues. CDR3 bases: TGTGCCAGCAGCCCCGTGGACAGGATCGCCTCCGATGGCTACACCTTC. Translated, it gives CASSPVDRIASDGYTF.

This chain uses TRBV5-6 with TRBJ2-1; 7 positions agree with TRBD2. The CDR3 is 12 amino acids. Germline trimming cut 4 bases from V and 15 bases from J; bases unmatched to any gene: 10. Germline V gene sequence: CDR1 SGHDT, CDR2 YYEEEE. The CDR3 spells CASSIGLDRWFF. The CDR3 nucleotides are TGTGCCAGCAGCATCGGACTAGATCGGTGGTTCTTC.

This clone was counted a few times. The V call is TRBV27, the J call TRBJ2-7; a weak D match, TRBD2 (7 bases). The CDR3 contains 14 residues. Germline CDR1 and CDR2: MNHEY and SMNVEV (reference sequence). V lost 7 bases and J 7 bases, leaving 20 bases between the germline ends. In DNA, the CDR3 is TGTGCCAGCACCTATGAGGGGGGGATGGAGGAGCAGTACTTC. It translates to CASTYEGGMEEQYF.

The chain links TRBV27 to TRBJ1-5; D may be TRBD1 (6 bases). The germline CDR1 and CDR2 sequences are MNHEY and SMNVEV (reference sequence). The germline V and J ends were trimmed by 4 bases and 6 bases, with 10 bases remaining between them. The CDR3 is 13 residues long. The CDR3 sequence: CASSSQGRQPQHF. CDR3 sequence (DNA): TGTGCCAGCAGTTCACAGGGCCGTCAGCCCCAGCATTTT.

The CDR3 bases are TGTGCCAGCAGTTTATCAGTCTATGGCTACACCTTC. Translated: CASSLSVYGYTF. The chain carries TRBV28 and TRBJ1-2; no firm D call. The V and J ends lost 1 base and 4 bases respectively, with 4 bases between them. CDR1 and CDR2 from the germline V gene are MDHEN and SYDVKM. This CDR3 comprises 12 residues.

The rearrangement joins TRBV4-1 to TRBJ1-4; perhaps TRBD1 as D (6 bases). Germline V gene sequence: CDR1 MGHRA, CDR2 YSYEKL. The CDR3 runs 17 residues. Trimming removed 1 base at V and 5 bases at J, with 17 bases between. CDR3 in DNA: TGCGCCAGCAGCCAAGCCCCGCCTCTTACAGGGAATGAAAAACTGTTTTTT. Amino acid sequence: CASSQAPPLTGNEKLFF.

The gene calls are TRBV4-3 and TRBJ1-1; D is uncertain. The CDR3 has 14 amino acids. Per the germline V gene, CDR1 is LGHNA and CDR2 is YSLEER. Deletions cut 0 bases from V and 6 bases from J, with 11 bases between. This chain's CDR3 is CASSQDMGLAEAFF. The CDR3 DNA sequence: TGCGCCAGCAGCCAAGATATGGGGTTGGCTGAAGCTTTCTTT.

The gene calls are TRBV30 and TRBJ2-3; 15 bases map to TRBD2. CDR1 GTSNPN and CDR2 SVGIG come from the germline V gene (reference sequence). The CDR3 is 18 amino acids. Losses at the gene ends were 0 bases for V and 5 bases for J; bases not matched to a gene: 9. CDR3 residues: CAWSVGGLAGGPRDTQYF. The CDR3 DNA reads TGTGCCTGGAGTGTGGGTGGACTAGCGGGAGGGCCGAGAGATACGCAGTATTTT.

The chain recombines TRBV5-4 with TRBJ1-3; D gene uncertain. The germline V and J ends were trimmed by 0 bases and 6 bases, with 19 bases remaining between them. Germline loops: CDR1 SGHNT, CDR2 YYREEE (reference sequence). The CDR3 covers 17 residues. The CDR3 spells CASSLGGGGSPKNTIYF. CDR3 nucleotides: TGTGCCAGCAGCTTGGGAGGCGGCGGAAGCCCGAAAAACACCATATATTTT.

The CDR3 coding sequence is TGTGCCAGCACTTTCTCGGCGGGAGACGTCTCCTACGAGCAGTACTTC. Protein product: CASTFSAGDVSYEQYF. This sequence joins TRBV6-6 and TRBJ2-7; 7 bases align to TRBD2. The CDR3 runs 16 residues. Trimming removed 7 bases from V and 0 bases from J; junction bases left unmatched: 12. Germline-derived CDR1 and CDR2 are MNHNY and SVGAGI (reference sequence).

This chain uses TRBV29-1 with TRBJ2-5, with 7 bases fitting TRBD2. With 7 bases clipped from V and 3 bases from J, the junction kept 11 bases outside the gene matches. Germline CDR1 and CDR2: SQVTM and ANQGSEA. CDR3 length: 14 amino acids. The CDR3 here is CSDALASGEETQYF. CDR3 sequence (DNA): TGCAGCGATGCACTAGCGTCTGGGGAAGAGACCCAGTACTTC.

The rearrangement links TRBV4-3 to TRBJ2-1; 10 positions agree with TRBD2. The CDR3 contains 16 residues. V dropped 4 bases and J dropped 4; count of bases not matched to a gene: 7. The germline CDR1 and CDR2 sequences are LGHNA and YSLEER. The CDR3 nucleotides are TGCGCCAGCAGCCCATCTAGCGGGAGAGAATACAATGAGCAGTTCTTC. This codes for CASSPSSGREYNEQFF.

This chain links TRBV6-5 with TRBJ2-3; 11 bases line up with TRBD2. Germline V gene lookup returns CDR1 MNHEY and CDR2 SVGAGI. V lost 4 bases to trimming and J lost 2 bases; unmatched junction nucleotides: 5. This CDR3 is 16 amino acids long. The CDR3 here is CASSLLAGVFTDTQYF. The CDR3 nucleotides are TGTGCCAGCAGTTTACTAGCGGGAGTGTTCACAGATACGCAGTATTTT.

The CDR3 loop is CASSHSREAEGTDTQYF. DNA of the CDR3: TGTGCCAGCAGCCACTCCCGAGAGGCCGAGGGCACAGATACGCAGTATTTT. This chain joins TRBV28 and TRBJ2-3, with D unclear. Germline V lookup: CDR1 MDHEN, CDR2 SYDVKM. Trimming stripped 6 bases from V and 1 base from J, with 20 bases between. The CDR3 totals 17 residues.

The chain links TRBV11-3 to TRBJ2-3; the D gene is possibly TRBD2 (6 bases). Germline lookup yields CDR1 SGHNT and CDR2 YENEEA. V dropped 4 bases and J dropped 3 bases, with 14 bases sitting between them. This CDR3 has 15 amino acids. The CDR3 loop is CASSSTGTPTDTQYF. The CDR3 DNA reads TGTGCCAGCAGCTCAACCGGGACTCCAACAGATACGCAGTATTTT.

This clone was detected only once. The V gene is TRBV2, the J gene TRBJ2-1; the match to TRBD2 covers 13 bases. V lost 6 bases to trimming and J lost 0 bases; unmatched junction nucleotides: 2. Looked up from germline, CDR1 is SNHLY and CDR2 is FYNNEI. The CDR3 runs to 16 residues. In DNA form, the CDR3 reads TGTGCCAGCAGCGGGACTAGCGGGAACTCCTACAATGAGCAGTTCTTC. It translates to CASSGTSGNSYNEQFF.

The CDR3 spells CSVVSSGGVIFEQYF. The DNA for the CDR3 is TGCAGCGTTGTCTCTAGCGGGGGGGTGATATTTGAGCAGTACTTC. The chain employs TRBV29-1 and TRBJ2-7; 12 bases agree with TRBD2. Germline CDR1 and CDR2: SQVTM and ANQGSEA. The CDR3 spans 15 residues. V lost 4 bases to trimming and J lost 7 bases; unmatched junction nucleotides: 11.

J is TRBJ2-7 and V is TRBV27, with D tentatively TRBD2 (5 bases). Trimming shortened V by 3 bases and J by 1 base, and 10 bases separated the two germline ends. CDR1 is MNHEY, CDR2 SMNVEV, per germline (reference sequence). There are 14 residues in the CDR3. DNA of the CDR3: TGTGCCAGCAGTTTTGAAAGCGGATCCTACGAGCAGTACTTC. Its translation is CASSFESGSYEQYF.

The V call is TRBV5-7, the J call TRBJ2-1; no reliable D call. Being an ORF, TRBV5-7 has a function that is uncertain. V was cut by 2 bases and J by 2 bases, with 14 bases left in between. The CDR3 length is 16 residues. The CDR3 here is CASSFLLGRTYNEQFF. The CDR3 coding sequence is TGTGCCAGCAGCTTCCTCCTAGGGCGGACCTACAATGAGCAGTTCTTC.

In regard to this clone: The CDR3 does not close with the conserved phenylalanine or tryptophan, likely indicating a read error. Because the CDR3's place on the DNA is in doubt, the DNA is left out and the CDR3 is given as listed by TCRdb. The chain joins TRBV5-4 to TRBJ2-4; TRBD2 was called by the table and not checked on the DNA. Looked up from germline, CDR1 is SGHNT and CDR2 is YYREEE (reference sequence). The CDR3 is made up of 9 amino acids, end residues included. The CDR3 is CASIRTFSV.

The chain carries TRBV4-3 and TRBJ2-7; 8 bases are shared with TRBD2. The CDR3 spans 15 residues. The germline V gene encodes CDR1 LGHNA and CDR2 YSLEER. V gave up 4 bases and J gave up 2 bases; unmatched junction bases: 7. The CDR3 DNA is TGCGCCAGCAGCCCCATTAGCGGGGCCACCTACGAGCAGTACTTC. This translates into CASSPISGATYEQYF.